Presented here are 14 T cell receptor beta chains from one specimen sequenced in a study of OX40 agonist ivuxolimab in advanced cancers. Clones were read by immunoSEQ multiplex PCR, and TCRdb kept only the in-frame ones, dropping some. Of more than 100,000 clones listed, 75% to 95% were seen once; the top ten hold less than 1.1%. The specimen comprised CD4+ or CD8+ T cells sorted from blood, sampled in a trial of the OX40 agonist ivuxolimab. Receptors were obtained from an adult with an advanced solid tumor such as melanoma, head and neck, liver or kidney cancer.

The gene calls are TRBV30 and TRBJ2-1; D perhaps matches TRBD2 (5 bases). V lost 3 bases and J lost 4, with 19 bases in between. Germline lookup yields CDR1 GTSNPN and CDR2 SVGIG (reference sequence). The length of the CDR3 is 16 residues. The CDR3 sequence: CAWSSVNWGAYNEQFF. Here the CDR3 DNA reads TGTGCCTGGAGCAGCGTAAACTGGGGAGCATACAATGAGCAGTTCTTC.

The chain combines TRBV7-3 with TRBJ2-1; 7 bases agree with TRBD1. V lost 1 base to trimming and J lost 0 bases; unmatched junction nucleotides: 0. Germline assignment: CDR1 SGHTA and CDR2 FQGTGA. This CDR3 spans 15 amino acids. The CDR3 reads CASSLRQGSYNEQFF. CDR3 coding DNA: TGTGCCAGCAGCTTAAGACAGGGCTCCTACAATGAGCAGTTCTTC. Full variable domain (rest looked up from reference TRBV7-3 and TRBJ2-1): GAGVSQTPSNKVTEKGKYVELRCDPISGHTALYWYRQSLGQGPEFLIYFQGTGAADDSGLPNDRFFAVRPEGSVSTLKIQRTERGDSAVYLCASSLRQGSYNEQFFGPGTRLTVL.

This clone was observed a single time. The chain uses TRBV7-2 and TRBJ2-5; perhaps TRBD2 as D (6 bases). The CDR3 totals 17 residues. Per the germline V gene, CDR1 is SGHTA and CDR2 is FQGNSA. Trimming removed 5 bases at V and 9 bases at J, with 28 bases between. CDR3 sequence: CASSPPGFRTAGGAQYF. In DNA form, the CDR3 reads TGTGCCAGCAGCCCGCCGGGATTCAGGACCGCAGGCGGGGCCCAGTACTTC.

This chain uses TRBV15 with TRBJ1-5; a weak D match, TRBD1 (5 bases). CDR3 length: 16 amino acids. V was trimmed by 0 bases and J by 0 bases, leaving 9 bases between them. Germline assignment: CDR1 LNHNV and CDR2 YYDKDF (reference sequence). In nucleotides, the CDR3 is TGTGCCACCAGCAGAGAACAGGCTAATAGCAATCAGCCCCAGCATTTT. This sequence encodes CATSREQANSNQPQHF.

V and J are TRBV5-1 and TRBJ2-7; 9 bases map to TRBD1. J gave up 6 bases and V 0 bases, and 7 bases lay outside the gene matches. CDR3 length equals 15 residues. Germline lookup yields CDR1 SGHRS and CDR2 YFSETQ. CDR3 loop: CASSLEGTGRTEQYF. The CDR3 nucleotides read TGCGCCAGCAGCTTGGAAGGGACAGGGAGGACCGAGCAGTACTTC.

This clone was found once. The J gene is TRBJ1-1, the V gene TRBV7-2; D is undetermined. Per the germline V gene, CDR1 is SGHTA and CDR2 is FQGNSA. Trimming pared 1 base from V and 0 bases from J, leaving 6 bases between. The CDR3 runs 14 residues. CDR3 amino acids: CASSLVGLNTEAFF. CDR3 nucleotide sequence: TGTGCCAGCAGCTTAGTAGGTCTGAACACTGAAGCTTTCTTT.

J is TRBJ2-1 and V is TRBV14; maybe TRBD1 (5 bases). The CDR3 runs 16 residues. Trimming removed 2 bases at V and 6 bases at J, with 17 bases between. The germline V gene encodes CDR1 SGHDN and CDR2 FVKESK. The CDR3 spells CASSQPMMPGLNEQFF. For the CDR3, the DNA is TGTGCCAGCAGCCAACCAATGATGCCAGGGCTCAATGAGCAGTTCTTC.

The V gene is TRBV5-4, the J gene TRBJ2-5; 7 nucleotides agree with TRBD1. V lost 2 bases to trimming and J lost 7 bases; unmatched junction nucleotides: 8. CDR3 length: 14 residues. Germline V gene data show CDR1 as SGHNT and CDR2 as YYREEE (reference sequence). The CDR3 is CASSFGDSLGTQYF. The DNA of the CDR3 is TGTGCCAGCAGCTTCGGGGACAGTCTCGGGACCCAGTACTTC.

This rearrangement joins TRBV29-1 to TRBJ2-7, with TRBD1 matching over 7 bases. Germline V gene lookup returns CDR1 SQVTM and CDR2 ANQGSEA. This CDR3 is built from 13 residues. V lost 1 base, J lost 6 bases, and 6 bases stayed unmatched. The CDR3 region has the DNA TGCAGCGTTGAAGTACAGGGGATGGGCGAGCAGTACTTC. It codes for CSVEVQGMGEQYF.

This rearrangement joins TRBV7-9 to TRBJ1-6; 10 bases are a match to TRBD1. This CDR3 is 15 amino acids long. Germline lookup yields CDR1 SEHNR and CDR2 FQNEAQ (reference sequence). V was pared by 5 bases and J by 11 bases, with 9 bases of the junction left unmatched. CDR3 sequence: CASSLKTGGEAPLHF. CDR3 sequence (DNA): TGTGCCAGCAGCCTAAAGACAGGGGGCGAAGCACCCCTCCACTTT.

The CDR3 region is CASSLFRGSKYEQYF. The CDR3 DNA is TGTGCCAGCAGCTTGTTTCGGGGGAGCAAGTACGAGCAGTACTTC. V is TRBV5-4 and J is TRBJ2-5; D is possibly TRBD2 (6 bases). Judging by the DNA end, TRBJ2-7 fits better; the J call may be wrong. There are 15 residues in the CDR3. Germline V gene lookup returns CDR1 SGHNT and CDR2 YYREEE (reference sequence).

The chain recombines TRBV4-3 with TRBJ2-4, with D perhaps matching TRBD1 (5 bases). This CDR3 spans 19 amino acids. Germline CDR1 LGHNA, CDR2 YSLEER. Trimming took off 0 bases at V and 0 bases at J, with 18 bases between the two ends. The CDR3 nucleotides read TGCGCCAGCAGCCAAGAGGACCCTGGGGAAGGGGTAGCCAAAAACATTCAGTACTTC. It yields the protein CASSQEDPGEGVAKNIQYF.

The chain employs TRBV5-1 and TRBJ2-5; TRBD1 agrees at 9 bases. In germline, CDR1 is SGHRS, CDR2 YFSETQ. The V segment lost 4 bases and the J segment 3 bases; nucleotides outside the gene matches: 7. This CDR3 is 15 amino acids long. CDR3 sequence reads: CASSGNTGGEETQYF. CDR3 bases: TGCGCCAGCAGCGGCAATACAGGGGGCGAAGAGACCCAGTACTTC.

V gene TRBV18 combines with J gene TRBJ1-5; D remains unclear. Trimming removed 3 bases at V and 5 bases at J, with 8 bases between. Germline CDR1 reads KGHSH; CDR2 reads LQKENI. This CDR3 contains 13 residues. For the CDR3, the DNA is TGTGCCAGCTCACCTACTAGAGATCAGCCCCAGCATTTT. Protein: CASSPTRDQPQHF.